This T cell receptor beta chain was identified in a study of regulatory T cells in long-lasting Graves disease. This clonotype was counted at least ten times. What it recognizes is unknown. Arm-PCR of CDR3 regions with iRepertoire HTBI primers generated TCR beta libraries. One entry per CDR3 protein, called by TCRdb with MiXCR from the multiplex PCR reads. Here the sample spans hundreds of thousands of distinct CDR3 sequences, approximately 22% being singletons. Study observations and caveats: More public clonotypes were shared by persistent patients (around 2,600) than by new patients (roughly 930).

V was clipped by 2 bases and J by 6 bases, with 10 bases between them. Germline V gives CDR1 GTSNPN, CDR2 SVGIG (reference sequence). This CDR3 comprises 12 residues. Time point defined: persistent/refractory GD, antithyroid drugs over 5 years with positive TRAb. PBMC-derived RNA was used for the TCR library. The TCR originated in a female donor with Graves disease. This chain connects TRBV30 to TRBJ1-2; D is possibly TRBD1 (5 bases). The sample was peripheral blood mononuclear cells (PBMCs), taken when the disease was refractory, from a patient treated with antithyroid drugs. CDR3 sequence (DNA): TGTGCCTGGAGTCCGCAGGGAGATGGCTACACCTTC. Translated: CAWSPQGDGYTF.